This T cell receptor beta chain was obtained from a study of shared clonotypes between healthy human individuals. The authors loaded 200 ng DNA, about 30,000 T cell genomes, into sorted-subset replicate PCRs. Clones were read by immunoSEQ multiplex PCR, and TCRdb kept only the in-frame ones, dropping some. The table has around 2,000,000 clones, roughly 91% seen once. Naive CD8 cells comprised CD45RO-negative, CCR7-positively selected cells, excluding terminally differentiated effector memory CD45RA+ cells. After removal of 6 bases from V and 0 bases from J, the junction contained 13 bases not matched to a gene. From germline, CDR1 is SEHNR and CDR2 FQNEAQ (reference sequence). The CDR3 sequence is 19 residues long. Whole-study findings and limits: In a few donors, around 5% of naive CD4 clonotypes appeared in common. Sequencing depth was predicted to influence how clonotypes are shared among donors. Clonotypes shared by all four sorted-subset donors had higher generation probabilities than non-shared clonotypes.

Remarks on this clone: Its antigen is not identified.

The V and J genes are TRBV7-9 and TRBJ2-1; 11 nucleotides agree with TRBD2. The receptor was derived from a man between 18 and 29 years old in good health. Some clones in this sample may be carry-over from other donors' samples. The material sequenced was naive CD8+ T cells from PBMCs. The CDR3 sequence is CASSVRPLAGGGSYNEQFF. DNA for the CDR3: TGTGCCAGCAGTGTTCGCCCTTTAGCGGGAGGGGGCTCCTACAATGAGCAGTTCTTC.